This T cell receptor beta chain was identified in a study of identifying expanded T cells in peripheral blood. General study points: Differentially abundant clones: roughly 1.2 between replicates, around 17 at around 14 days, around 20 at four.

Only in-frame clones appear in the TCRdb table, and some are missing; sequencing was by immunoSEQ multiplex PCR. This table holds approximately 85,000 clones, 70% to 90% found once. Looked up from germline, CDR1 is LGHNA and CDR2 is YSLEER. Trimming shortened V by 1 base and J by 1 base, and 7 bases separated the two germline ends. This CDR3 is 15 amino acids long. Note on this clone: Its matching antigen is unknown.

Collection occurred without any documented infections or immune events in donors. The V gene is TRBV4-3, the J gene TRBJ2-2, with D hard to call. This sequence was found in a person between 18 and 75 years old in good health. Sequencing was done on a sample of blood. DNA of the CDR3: TGCGCCAGCAGCCAAGCAGCCCTGAACACCGGGGAGCTGTTTTTT. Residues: CASSQAALNTGELFF.